The clone carrying this T cell receptor (beta chain) occurred once. What it binds is unknown. This specimen comes from a study of cytomegalovirus exposure and HLA in healthy donors. Regarding the study as a whole: High sensitivity and specificity were reportedly achieved when the classifier diagnosed cytomegalovirus status. A later analysis, which compared TCR beta chains of equal frequency, found the HLA-associated ones more clonally expanded. With further analysis later on, most CMV-associated TCR beta chains appeared HLA-restricted. It was fewer than 200 TCR beta chains that were listed as cytomegalovirus-associated.

The CDR3 is made up of 15 amino acids. Looked up from germline, CDR1 is MNHEY and CDR2 is SMNVEV (reference sequence). Trimming took 4 bases from V and 2 from J; bases not matched to a gene: 4. PCR primers comprised 60 Vbeta and 13 Jbeta primers. Libraries were prepared by immunoSEQ multiplex PCR; TCRdb keeps only in-frame clonotypes and omits some of them. The sample has more than 85,000 clones, 79% seen once. The V call is TRBV27, the J call TRBJ2-7, with TRBD2 matching over 11 bases. Sequencing used PBMCs. The source of this sequence is a female donor in good health and CMV-seropositive. The CDR3 nucleotides read TGTGCCAGCAGTTCGACTAGCGGGAACCCCTACGAGCAGTACTTC. Its protein is CASSSTSGNPYEQYF.